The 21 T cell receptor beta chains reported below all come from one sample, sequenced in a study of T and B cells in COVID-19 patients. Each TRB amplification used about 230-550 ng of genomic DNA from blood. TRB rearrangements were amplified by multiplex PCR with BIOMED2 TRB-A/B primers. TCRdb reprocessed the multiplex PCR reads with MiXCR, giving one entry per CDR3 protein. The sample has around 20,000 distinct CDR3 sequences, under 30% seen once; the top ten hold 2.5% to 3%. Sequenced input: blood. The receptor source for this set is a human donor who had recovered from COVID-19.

CDR3 loop: CATRDRGRRAKNIQYF. CDR3 nucleotides: TGTGCCACCCGTGACAGGGGGCGCCGGGCCAAAAACATTCAGTACTTC. This chain links TRBV6-5 with TRBJ2-4; 10 bases fit TRBD1. V lost 10 bases, J lost 1 base, and 10 bases stayed unmatched. The CDR3 covers 16 residues. Germline CDR1 MNHEY, CDR2 SVGAGI.

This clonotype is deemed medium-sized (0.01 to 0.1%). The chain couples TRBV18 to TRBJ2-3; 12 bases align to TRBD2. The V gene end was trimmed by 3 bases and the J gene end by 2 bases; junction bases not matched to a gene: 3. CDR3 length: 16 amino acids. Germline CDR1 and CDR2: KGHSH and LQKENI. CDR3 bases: TGTGCCAGCTCACCCACTAGCGGGAGGAACACAGATACGCAGTATTTT. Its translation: CASSPTSGRNTDTQYF.

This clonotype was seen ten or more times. As DNA, the CDR3 is TGTGCCAGCAGTTCACACAGGAGCTCCTACGAGCAGTACTTC. This gives the protein CASSSHRSSYEQYF. The gene calls are TRBV27 and TRBJ2-7, with D perhaps TRBD1 (5 bases). V lost 4 bases and J 0 bases, leaving 10 bases between the germline ends. This CDR3 contains 14 residues. CDR1 MNHEY and CDR2 SMNVEV come from the germline V gene (reference sequence).

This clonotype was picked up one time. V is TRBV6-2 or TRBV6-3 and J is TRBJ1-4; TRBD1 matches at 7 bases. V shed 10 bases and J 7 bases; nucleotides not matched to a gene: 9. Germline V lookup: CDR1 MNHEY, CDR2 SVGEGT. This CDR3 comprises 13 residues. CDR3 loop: CATSGTESEKLFF. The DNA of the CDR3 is TGTGCCACTTCCGGGACAGAATCTGAAAAACTGTTTTTT.

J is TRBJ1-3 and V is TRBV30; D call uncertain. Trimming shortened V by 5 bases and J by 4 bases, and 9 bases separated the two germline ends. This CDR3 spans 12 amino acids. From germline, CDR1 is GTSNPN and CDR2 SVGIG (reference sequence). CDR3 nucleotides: TGTGCCTGGGGCTCGGCCGGAAACACCATATATTTT. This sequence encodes CAWGSAGNTIYF.

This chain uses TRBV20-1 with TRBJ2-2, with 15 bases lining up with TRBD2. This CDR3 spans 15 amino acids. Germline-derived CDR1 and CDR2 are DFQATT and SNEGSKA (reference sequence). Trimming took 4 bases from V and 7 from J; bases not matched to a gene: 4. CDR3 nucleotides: TGCAGTGCTAAGCCGGGACTAGCGGGAGGCGGGGAGCTGTTTTTT. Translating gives CSAKPGLAGGGELFF.

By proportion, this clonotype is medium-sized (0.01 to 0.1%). The CDR3 is CASSLAGTSVDEQFF. The CDR3 DNA follows: TGTGCCAGCAGTCTCGCCGGGACTAGCGTCGATGAGCAGTTCTTC. The chain uses TRBV12-3 or TRBV12-4 and TRBJ2-1, with 10 bases identical to TRBD2. The CDR3 is 15 amino acids. V lost 5 bases to trimming and J lost 8 bases; unmatched junction nucleotides: 9.

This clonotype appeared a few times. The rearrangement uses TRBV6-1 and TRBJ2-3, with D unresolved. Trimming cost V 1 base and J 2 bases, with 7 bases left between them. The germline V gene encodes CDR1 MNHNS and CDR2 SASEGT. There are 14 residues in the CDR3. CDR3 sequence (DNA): TGTGCCAGCAGTGAAGGGGCTAACACAGATACGCAGTATTTT. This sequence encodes CASSEGANTDTQYF.

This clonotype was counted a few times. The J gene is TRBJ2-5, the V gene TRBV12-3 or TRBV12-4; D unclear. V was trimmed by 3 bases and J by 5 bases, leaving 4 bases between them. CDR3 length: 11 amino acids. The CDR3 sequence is CASSLSETQYF. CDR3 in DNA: TGTGCCAGCAGTTTGTCGGAGACCCAGTACTTC.

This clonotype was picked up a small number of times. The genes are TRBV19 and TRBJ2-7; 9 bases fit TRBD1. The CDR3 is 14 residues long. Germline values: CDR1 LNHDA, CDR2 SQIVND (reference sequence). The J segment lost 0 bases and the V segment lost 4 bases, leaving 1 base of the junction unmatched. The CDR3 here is CASSRQGGSYEQYF. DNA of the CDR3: TGTGCCAGTAGTAGACAGGGGGGCTCCTACGAGCAGTACTTC.

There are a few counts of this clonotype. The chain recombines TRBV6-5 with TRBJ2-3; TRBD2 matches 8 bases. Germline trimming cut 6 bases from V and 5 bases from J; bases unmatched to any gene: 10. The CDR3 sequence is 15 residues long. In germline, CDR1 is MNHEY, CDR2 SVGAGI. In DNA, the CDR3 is TGTGCCAGCAGCCCTCCCTCGGGGGGGTTAGATACGCAGTATTTT. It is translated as CASSPPSGGLDTQYF.

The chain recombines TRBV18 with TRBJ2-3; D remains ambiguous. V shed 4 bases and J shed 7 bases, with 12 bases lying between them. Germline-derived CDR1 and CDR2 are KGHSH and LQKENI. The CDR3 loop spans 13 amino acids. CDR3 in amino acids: CASSLGSSNTQYF. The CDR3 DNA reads TGTGCCAGCTCACTGGGATCTTCAAATACGCAGTATTTT.

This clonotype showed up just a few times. The CDR3 loop is CAWSVQGGHTGELFF. The CDR3, as DNA: TGTGCCTGGAGTGTACAGGGGGGGCACACCGGGGAGCTGTTTTTT. The V gene is TRBV30, the J gene TRBJ2-2; D possibly corresponds to TRBD1 (8 bases). Per germline, CDR1 GTSNPN and CDR2 SVGIG (reference sequence). V shed 0 bases and J shed 3 bases, with 11 bases lying between them. This CDR3 has 15 residues.

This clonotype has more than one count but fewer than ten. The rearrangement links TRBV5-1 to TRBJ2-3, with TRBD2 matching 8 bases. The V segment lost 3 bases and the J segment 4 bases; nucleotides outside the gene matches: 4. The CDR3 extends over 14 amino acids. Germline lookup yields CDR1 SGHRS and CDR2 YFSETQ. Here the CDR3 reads CASSWGLEADTQYF. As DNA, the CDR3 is TGCGCCAGCAGCTGGGGACTAGAGGCAGATACGCAGTATTTT. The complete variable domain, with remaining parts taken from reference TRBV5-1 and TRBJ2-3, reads KAGVTQTPRYLIKTRGQQVTLSCSPISGHRSVSWYQQTPGQGLQFLFEYFSETQRNKGNFPGRFSGRQFSNSRSEMNVSTLELGDSALYLCASSWGLEADTQYFGPGTRLTVL.

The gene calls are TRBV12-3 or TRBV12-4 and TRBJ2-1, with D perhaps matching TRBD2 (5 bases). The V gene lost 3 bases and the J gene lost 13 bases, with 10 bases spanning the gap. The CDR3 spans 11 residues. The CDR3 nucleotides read TGTGCCAGCAGTTTCGAGCGGCCACAGTTCTTC. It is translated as CASSFERPQFF.

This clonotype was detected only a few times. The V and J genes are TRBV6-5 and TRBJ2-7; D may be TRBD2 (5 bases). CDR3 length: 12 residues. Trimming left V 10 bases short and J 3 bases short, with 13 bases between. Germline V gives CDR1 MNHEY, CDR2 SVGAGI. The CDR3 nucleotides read TGTGCCACCTCACTTGGACTCTACGAGCAGTACTTC. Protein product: CATSLGLYEQYF.

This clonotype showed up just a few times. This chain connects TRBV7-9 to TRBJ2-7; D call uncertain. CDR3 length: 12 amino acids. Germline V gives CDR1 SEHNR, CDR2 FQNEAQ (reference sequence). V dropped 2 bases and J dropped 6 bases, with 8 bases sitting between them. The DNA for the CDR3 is TGTGCCAGCAGCTTACTTTCGTCCGAGCAGTACTTC. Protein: CASSLLSSEQYF. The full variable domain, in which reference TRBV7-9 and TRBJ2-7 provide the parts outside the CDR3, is DTGVSQNPRHKITKRGQNVTFRCDPISEHNRLYWYRQTLGQGPEFLTYFQNEAQLEKSRLLSDRFSAERPKGSFSTLEIQRTEQGDSAMYLCASSLLSSEQYFGPGTRLTVT.

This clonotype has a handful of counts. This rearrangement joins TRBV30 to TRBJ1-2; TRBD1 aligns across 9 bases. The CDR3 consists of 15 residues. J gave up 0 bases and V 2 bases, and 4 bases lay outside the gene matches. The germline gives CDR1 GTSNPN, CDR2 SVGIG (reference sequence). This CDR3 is CAWSMTGGANYGYTF. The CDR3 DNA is TGTGCCTGGAGTATGACAGGGGGTGCTAACTATGGCTACACCTTC.

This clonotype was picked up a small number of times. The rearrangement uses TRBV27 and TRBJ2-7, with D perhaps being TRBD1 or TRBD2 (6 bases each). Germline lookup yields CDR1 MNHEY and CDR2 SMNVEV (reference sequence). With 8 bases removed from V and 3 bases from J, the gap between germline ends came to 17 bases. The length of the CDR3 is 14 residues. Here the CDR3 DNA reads TGTGCCAGCGGAGAACGGGGGCTACTCTACGAGCAGTACTTC. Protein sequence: CASGERGLLYEQYF.

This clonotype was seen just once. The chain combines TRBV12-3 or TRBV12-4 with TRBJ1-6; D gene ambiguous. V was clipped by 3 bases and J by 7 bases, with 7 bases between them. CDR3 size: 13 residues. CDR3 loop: CASSFKGNSPLHF. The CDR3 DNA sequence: TGTGCCAGCAGTTTTAAGGGAAATTCACCCCTCCACTTT.

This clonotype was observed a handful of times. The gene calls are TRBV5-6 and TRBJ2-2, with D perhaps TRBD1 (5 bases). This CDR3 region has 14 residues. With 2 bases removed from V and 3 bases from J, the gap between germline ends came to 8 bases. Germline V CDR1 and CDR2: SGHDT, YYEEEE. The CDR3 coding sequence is TGTGCCAGCAGCTTATTAGGGGACACCGGGGAGCTGTTTTTT. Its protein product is CASSLLGDTGELFF.